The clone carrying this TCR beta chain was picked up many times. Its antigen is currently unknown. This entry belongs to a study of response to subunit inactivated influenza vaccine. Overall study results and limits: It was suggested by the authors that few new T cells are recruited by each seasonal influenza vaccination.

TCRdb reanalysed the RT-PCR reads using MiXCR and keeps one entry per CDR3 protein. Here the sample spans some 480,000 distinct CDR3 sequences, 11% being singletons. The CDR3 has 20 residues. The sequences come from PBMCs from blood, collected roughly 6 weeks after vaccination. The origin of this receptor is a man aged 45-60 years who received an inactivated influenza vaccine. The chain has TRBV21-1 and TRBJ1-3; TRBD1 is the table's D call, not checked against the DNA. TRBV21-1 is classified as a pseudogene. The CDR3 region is CASSIRRDTYSQNSGNTIYF. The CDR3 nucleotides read TGTGCCAGCAGCATCCGCCGGGACACGTATTCGCAGAATTCTGGAAACACCATATATTTT.